This TCR beta chain originates from a study of cytomegalovirus exposure and HLA in healthy donors. In the PCR, 60 Vbeta and 13 Jbeta primers were used. Profiled with immunoSEQ multiplex PCR; TCRdb holds only in-frame clones, not every one. The sample's table shows 70,000 or so clones. Germline trimming cut 5 bases from V and 10 bases from J; bases unmatched to any gene: 13. Germline CDR1 is SGHRS and CDR2 is YFSETQ. This CDR3 has 14 amino acids. V and J are TRBV5-1 and TRBJ1-1, with 8 bases that match TRBD1. Sequencing was done on a sample of PBMCs. The clonotype comes from a female donor in good health and CMV-seropositive. The CDR3 sequence is CASSNPGQEGVAFF. The CDR3 region has the DNA TGCGCCAGCAGTAATCCGGGACAGGAAGGGGTAGCTTTCTTT.